Sequencing of this T cell receptor (beta chain) was carried out in a study of T cells in Graves' hyperthyroidism and ophthalmopathy. Regarding the study as a whole: Most clonotypes that expanded in the thyroid above 0.001 also showed up in blood.

RNA transcripts were the template for amplifying TCR beta CDR3 regions. A set of HTBI primers served as the primers for a first-round RT-PCR of the TCR CDR3. TCRdb redid the calling of the multiplex PCR reads with MiXCR, one entry per CDR3 protein. Counted here are hundreds of thousands of distinct CDR3 sequences, roughly 45% occurring once; the ten biggest clones make up more than 7%. The V gene's germline CDR1 is DFQATT and CDR2 SNEGSKA (reference sequence). There are 15 residues in the CDR3. V shed 6 bases and J 0 bases; nucleotides not matched to a gene: 5. This clonotype was found a few times. Its antigen is still unknown. Any patient presenting with uncontrolled infection, other autoimmune disease, pregnancy or lactation was left out. Diagnoses rested on clinical symptoms, serum thyroxine and TRAb, thyroid ultrasound and orbital computed tomography.

Sequencing input: peripheral blood or thyroid tissue (not recorded which). V and J are TRBV20-1 and TRBJ2-7; TRBD2 matches at 13 bases. This clonotype was obtained from an adult man with Graves' disease, either hyperthyroidism or ophthalmopathy (not recorded which). The CDR3: CSARGTSGTSYEQYF. The CDR3 DNA reads as TGCAGTGCCCGCGGGACTAGCGGGACCTCCTACGAGCAGTACTTC.